The 5 T cell receptor beta chains presented below share a single source sample, sequenced in a study of cytomegalovirus exposure and HLA in healthy donors. The PCR employed 60 Vbeta primers together with 13 Jbeta primers. Here immunoSEQ multiplex PCR was the method, and the copy in TCRdb shows in-frame clones only, minus some. The data show under 65,000 clones, and the top ten clones hold about 3.6%. The sample comprised PBMCs. Source of these receptors: a woman aged 18-29 years in good health and CMV-seronegative.

This sequence joins TRBV6-5 and TRBJ2-7; D gene uncertain. Germline values: CDR1 MNHEY, CDR2 SVGAGI. The length of the CDR3 is 12 residues. The V end lost 4 bases, the J end lost 3 bases, and 7 bases lay between the germline ends. The CDR3 DNA follows: TGTGCCAGCAGTTCCCTAAACTACGAGCAGTACTTC. Amino acids: CASSSLNYEQYF.

The chain recombines TRBV9 with TRBJ2-7, with 9 bases that match TRBD1. CDR3 size: 15 residues. Germline trimming cut 0 bases from V and 4 bases from J; bases unmatched to any gene: 5. Germline V gene lookup returns CDR1 SGDLS and CDR2 YYNGEE. CDR3 DNA: TGTGCCAGCAGCGTAGCGGTGGACAGGGGTTACGAGCAGTACTTC. This codes for CASSVAVDRGYEQYF.

The rearrangement uses TRBV11-2 and TRBJ1-1; 8 nucleotides align to TRBD1. J was trimmed by 5 bases and V by 6 bases; bases with no gene match: 11. CDR3 length: 15 amino acids. Per germline, CDR1 SGHAT and CDR2 FQNNGV. CDR3 DNA: TGTGCCAGCAGGGTATCCGGGACAGGTCGTACTGAAGCTTTCTTT. This encodes CASRVSGTGRTEAFF.

The J gene is TRBJ2-7, the V gene TRBV28; 8 positions match TRBD1. V gave up 6 bases and J gave up 0 bases; unmatched junction bases: 4. CDR1 MDHEN and CDR2 SYDVKM come from the germline V gene. The CDR3 runs to 14 residues. The CDR3 loop is CASRRQGTSYEQYF. The CDR3 bases are TGTGCCAGCAGGCGACAGGGGACCTCCTACGAGCAGTACTTC. Full variable domain (outside the CDR3, taken from reference TRBV28 and TRBJ2-7): DVKVTQSSRYLVKRTGEKVFLECVQDMDHENMFWYRQDPGLGLRLIYFSYDVKMKEKGDIPEGYSVSREKKERFSLILESASTNQTSMYLCASRRQGTSYEQYFGPGTRLTVT.

J is TRBJ1-6 and V is TRBV18; TRBD1 aligns across 11 bases. There are 16 residues in the CDR3. Germline values: CDR1 KGHSH, CDR2 LQKENI. J was trimmed by 7 bases and V by 1 base; bases with no gene match: 3. CDR3 bases: TGTGCCAGCTCACCACTCGGACAGGGGGCCAATTCACCCCTCCACTTT. This gives the protein CASSPLGQGANSPLHF.